This T cell receptor beta chain derives from a study of blood T cell repertoires in COVID-19 (TCRdb year 2020). Context from the whole study: Samples from collaborators originated in the United States, Italy and Spain and spanned both the acute and convalescent phases of COVID-19. The material from the prospective study consisted of cDNA or gDNA derived from T cells, B-cell-depleted T cells, or PBMCs. Deeply sampled blood TCRbeta repertoires from subjects exposed to, actively infected with, or recovered from COVID-19 were included in the dataset. A freely available public database, intended as a resource for researchers studying the immune response to SARS-CoV-2, is where the repertoires were released. Samples came from the ongoing ImmuneRACE study (first 160 participants) plus 1,254 subjects from 6 global collaborators. The sample metadata nearly always contained a de-identified subject ID, COVID-19 status, age in years and sex. Where available, HLA class I and class II types were taken from metadata supplied by the sample provider and were not determined by assay-based typing. Beyond this particular receptor, the publication reports: The quantity of clinical and demographic metadata differed by source and by participant and was supplied without curation.

Comment on this clone: Its recognized antigen is unknown. No base quality information exists; no much larger clone differs at one position.

Collaborating institutions collected whole blood in K2EDTA tubes following their own protocols. Collaborator samples were shipped for TCRbeta analysis as frozen whole blood, isolated PBMCs, or DNA extracted from either sample type. TCRbeta CDR3 regions were amplified from genomic DNA by means of the immunoSEQ Assay, a bias-controlled multiplex PCR. The original methods were these. The number of nucleated cells in each sample was estimated from the amplification of reference gene primers within the assay. To quantify the absolute abundance of each unique TCRbeta CDR3 rearrangement, sequence reads were collapsed and filtered. For each sample, productive Simpson clonality was calculated as the square root of Simpson's diversity index over productive rearrangements. Here the immuneACCESS table is served through TCRdb, limited to in-frame sequences with V and J called. Missing clones are a known gap in these copies; in checked studies unresolved V genes cover under half, and the rest lacks a known reason. D and trimming come from the DNA, and the V and J calls and clone size come from that table. For this sample there are 250,000 or so clones; approximately 86% appear just once. Clones ranked in the top ten supply roughly 0.8% of the sample.

This TCR was sampled from a woman aged 25-40 years with acute or convalescent COVID-19. Sequenced input: peripheral blood.

The CDR3 in this case is CASSVDTNTEAFF. The DNA is TGTGCCAGCAGCGTAGACACGAACACTGAAGCTTTCTTT. The V and J segments used are TRBV9 and TRBJ1-1, with no confident D gene call. CDR1 is given as SGDLS and CDR2 as YYNGEE, both from the germline V gene. Its CDR3 holds 13 amino acids, cysteine through phenylalanine. CDR3 DNA only is kept here, 39 bases in frame from base 1. V loses 0 bases of germline sequence and J loses 1 base, and the interval between the two ends is 4 bases.